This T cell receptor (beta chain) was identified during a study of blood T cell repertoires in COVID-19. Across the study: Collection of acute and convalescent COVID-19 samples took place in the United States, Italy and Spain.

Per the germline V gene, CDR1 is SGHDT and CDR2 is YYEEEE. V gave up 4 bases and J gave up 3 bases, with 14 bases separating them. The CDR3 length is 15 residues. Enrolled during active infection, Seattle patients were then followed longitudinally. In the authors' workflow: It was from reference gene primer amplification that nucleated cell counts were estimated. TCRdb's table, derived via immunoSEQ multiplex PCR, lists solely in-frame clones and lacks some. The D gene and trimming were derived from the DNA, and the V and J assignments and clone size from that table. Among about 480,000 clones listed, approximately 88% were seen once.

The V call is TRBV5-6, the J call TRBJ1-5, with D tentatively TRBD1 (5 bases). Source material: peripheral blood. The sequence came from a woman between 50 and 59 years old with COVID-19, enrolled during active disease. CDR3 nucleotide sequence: TGTGCCAGCAGCCTGGGGGTGACAGTCAATCAGCCCCAGCATTTT. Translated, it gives CASSLGVTVNQPQHF. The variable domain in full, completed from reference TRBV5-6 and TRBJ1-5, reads DAGVTQSPTHLIKTRGQQVTLRCSPKSGHDTVSWYQQALGQGPQFIFQYYEEEERQRGNFPDRFSGHQFPNYSSELNVNALLLGDSALYLCASSLGVTVNQPQHFGDGTRLSIL.